Listed below are T cell receptor beta chains from one sample, sequenced in a study of cytomegalovirus exposure and HLA in healthy donors. Data came from immunoSEQ multiplex PCR; TCRdb stores just in-frame clones and leaves some out. The table records about 190,000 clones, 84% of them present only once. The sequenced sample consisted of PBMCs. These receptors all stem from a boy aged 5 to 17 in good health and CMV-seronegative. CDR3s include the opening cysteine and the closing phenylalanine or tryptophan. The D gene is left open where the match is weak. Clone size appears in some rows only: once, few, many, or a class for an expanded clone.

j_gene: TRBJ1-1; d_gene: .; v_gene: TRBV2; abundance: few; CDR3aa: CASSVKGVGTEAFF; CDR3nt: TGTGCCAGCAGTGTGAAGGGGGTGGGCACTGAAGCTTTCTTT
j_gene: TRBJ2-7; d_gene: TRBD2; v_gene: TRBV6-5; abundance: .; CDR3aa: CASRGLGSSYEQYF; CDR3nt: TGTGCCAGCAGGGGACTAGGATCGTCCTACGAGCAGTACTTC
j_gene: TRBJ2-7; d_gene: TRBD2; v_gene: TRBV28; abundance: .; CDR3aa: CASTLLAGAGEQYF; CDR3nt: TGTGCCAGCACTTTACTAGCGGGAGCAGGCGAGCAGTACTTC
j_gene: TRBJ1-5; d_gene: .; v_gene: TRBV7-9; abundance: .; CDR3aa: CASSLGLGTGTNQPQHF; CDR3nt: TGTGCCAGCAGCTTAGGACTGGGAACAGGGACAAATCAGCCCCAGCATTTT
j_gene: TRBJ1-3; d_gene: TRBD1; v_gene: TRBV9; abundance: .; CDR3aa: CASRPTGAGNTIYF; CDR3nt: TGTGCCAGCAGGCCAACAGGGGCAGGAAACACCATATATTTT
j_gene: TRBJ2-7; d_gene: .; v_gene: TRBV30; abundance: .; CDR3aa: CAWRRQSAYEQYF; CDR3nt: TGTGCCTGGAGAAGACAGAGCGCCTACGAGCAGTACTTC
j_gene: TRBJ1-1; d_gene: TRBD1; v_gene: TRBV6-5; abundance: .; CDR3aa: CASSRGLNTEAFF; CDR3nt: TGTGCCAGCAGTAGGGGGCTGAACACTGAAGCTTTCTTT
j_gene: TRBJ2-6; d_gene: .; v_gene: TRBV25-1; abundance: .; CDR3aa: CASQMRERTNVLTF; CDR3nt: TGTGCCAGTCAAATGAGGGAAAGAACCAACGTCCTGACTTTC
j_gene: TRBJ2-3; d_gene: TRBD1; v_gene: TRBV7-2; abundance: .; CDR3aa: CASSSPGGGWTDTQYF; CDR3nt: TGTGCCAGCAGCTCCCCAGGGGGTGGGTGGACAGATACGCAGTATTTT
j_gene: TRBJ2-7; d_gene: .; v_gene: TRBV27; abundance: few; CDR3aa: CASSLMTLPYEQYF; CDR3nt: TGTGCCAGCAGTTTAATGACACTTCCCTACGAGCAGTACTTC
j_gene: TRBJ1-5; d_gene: .; v_gene: TRBV19; abundance: .; CDR3aa: CASSGEVRQPQHF; CDR3nt: TGTGCCAGTAGCGGGGAGGTAAGACAGCCCCAGCATTTT
j_gene: TRBJ2-2; d_gene: TRBD1; v_gene: TRBV7-9; abundance: .; CDR3aa: CASSRGQGSGELFF; CDR3nt: TGTGCCAGCAGCAGAGGACAGGGTTCCGGGGAGCTGTTTTTT
j_gene: TRBJ1-3; d_gene: TRBD1; v_gene: TRBV18; abundance: once; CDR3aa: CASSPPRTGAGNTIYF; CDR3nt: TGTGCCAGCTCACCACCCCGGACAGGTGCTGGAAACACCATATATTTT
j_gene: TRBJ2-2; d_gene: .; v_gene: TRBV5-1; abundance: .; CDR3aa: CASSSQQNTGELFF; CDR3nt: TGCGCCAGCAGCTCACAACAGAACACCGGGGAGCTGTTTTTT
j_gene: TRBJ2-1; d_gene: .; v_gene: TRBV25-1; abundance: .; CDR3aa: CASIRRGGNEQFF; CDR3nt: TGTGCCAGCATCCGGCGGGGAGGCAATGAGCAGTTCTTC
j_gene: TRBJ1-2; d_gene: .; v_gene: TRBV1; abundance: once; CDR3aa: CTSSQDGTGGF; CDR3nt: TGCACCAGCAGCCAAGACGGGACAGGAGGATTC
j_gene: TRBJ1-2; d_gene: .; v_gene: TRBV15; abundance: .; CDR3aa: CATSRDRGTYGYTF; CDR3nt: TGTGCCACCAGCAGAGATCGGGGAACCTATGGCTACACCTTC
j_gene: TRBJ1-2; d_gene: .; v_gene: TRBV9; abundance: .; CDR3aa: CASSPGIPYGYTF; CDR3nt: TGTGCCAGCAGCCCGGGGATCCCCTATGGCTACACCTTC
j_gene: TRBJ2-3; d_gene: TRBD1; v_gene: TRBV27; abundance: .; CDR3aa: CASKSPDRVADTQYF; CDR3nt: TGTGCCAGCAAGTCCCCGGACAGGGTTGCAGATACGCAGTATTTT
j_gene: TRBJ1-1; d_gene: TRBD1; v_gene: TRBV2; abundance: .; CDR3aa: CASSPGDRNEAFF; CDR3nt: TGTGCCAGCAGCCCCGGGGACAGAAATGAAGCTTTCTTT
j_gene: TRBJ2-1; d_gene: TRBD2; v_gene: TRBV2; abundance: .; CDR3aa: CASSRTSGDYNEQFF; CDR3nt: TGTGCCAGCAGCAGGACTAGCGGGGATTACAATGAGCAGTTCTTC
j_gene: TRBJ1-1; d_gene: TRBD1; v_gene: TRBV29-1; abundance: .; CDR3aa: CSVPPGTGYTEAFF; CDR3nt: TGCAGCGTACCACCCGGGACAGGGTACACTGAAGCTTTCTTT
j_gene: TRBJ1-6; d_gene: TRBD1; v_gene: TRBV30; abundance: .; CDR3aa: CAWSGARQGNSPLHF; CDR3nt: TGTGCCTGGAGTGGTGCCAGACAGGGGAATTCACCCCTCCACTTT
j_gene: TRBJ2-7; d_gene: TRBD1; v_gene: TRBV6-6; abundance: .; CDR3aa: CATDRGRYRREQYF; CDR3nt: TGTGCCACCGACAGGGGACGCTATAGGCGCGAGCAGTACTTC
j_gene: TRBJ2-4; d_gene: .; v_gene: TRBV6-6; abundance: .; CDR3aa: CASSPTQWEAKNIQYF; CDR3nt: TGTGCCAGCAGTCCGACCCAGTGGGAGGCCAAAAACATTCAGTACTTC
j_gene: TRBJ1-2; d_gene: .; v_gene: TRBV6-1; abundance: .; CDR3aa: CASSPGQRGYGYTF; CDR3nt: TGTGCCAGCAGTCCCGGACAGAGAGGGTATGGCTACACCTTC
j_gene: TRBJ1-2; d_gene: .; v_gene: TRBV7-2; abundance: .; CDR3aa: CASSSAGGNYGYTF; CDR3nt: TGTGCCAGCAGTTCCGCGGGCGGGAACTATGGCTACACCTTC
j_gene: TRBJ1-5; d_gene: TRBD1; v_gene: TRBV9; abundance: .; CDR3aa: CASSEGGRLEPQHF; CDR3nt: TGTGCCAGCAGCGAAGGGGGCCGTCTTGAGCCCCAGCATTTT
j_gene: TRBJ1-3; d_gene: .; v_gene: TRBV7-2; abundance: once; CDR3aa: CASSYADTSGNTIYF; CDR3nt: TGTGCCAGCAGTTACGCTGACACCTCTGGAAACACCATATATTTT
j_gene: TRBJ1-2; d_gene: TRBD1; v_gene: TRBV9; abundance: .; CDR3aa: CASTDRVEGYTF; CDR3nt: TGTGCCAGCACCGACAGGGTAGAAGGCTACACCTTC
j_gene: TRBJ2-5; d_gene: .; v_gene: TRBV5-6; abundance: .; CDR3aa: CASSLYRGVHQETQYF; CDR3nt: TGTGCCAGCAGCTTGTATCGCGGGGTCCACCAAGAGACCCAGTACTTC
j_gene: TRBJ2-6; d_gene: .; v_gene: TRBV7-2; abundance: .; CDR3aa: CASSSHVREPTLGANVLTF; CDR3nt: TGTGCCAGCAGCTCCCATGTGAGGGAGCCGACTCTGGGGGCCAACGTCCTGACTTTC
j_gene: TRBJ2-3; d_gene: TRBD2; v_gene: TRBV5-1; abundance: .; CDR3aa: CASSLAGTDTQYF; CDR3nt: TGCGCCAGCAGCCTAGCGGGCACAGATACGCAGTATTTT
j_gene: TRBJ1-5; d_gene: TRBD1; v_gene: TRBV30; abundance: .; CDR3aa: CAWKVGTGGGQPQHF; CDR3nt: TGTGCCTGGAAGGTAGGGACAGGGGGCGGTCAGCCCCAGCATTTT
j_gene: TRBJ1-2; d_gene: TRBD1; v_gene: TRBV6-1; abundance: .; CDR3aa: CASRNPGQGHGYTF; CDR3nt: TGTGCCAGCCGTAACCCGGGACAGGGACATGGCTACACCTTC
j_gene: TRBJ2-2; d_gene: .; v_gene: TRBV5-4; abundance: .; CDR3aa: CASSLTRGGTGELFF; CDR3nt: TGTGCCAGCAGCTTGACCCGGGGTGGCACCGGGGAGCTGTTTTTT
j_gene: TRBJ1-2; d_gene: .; v_gene: TRBV28; abundance: .; CDR3aa: CASSFGGVGYGYTF; CDR3nt: TGTGCCAGCAGTTTTGGGGGGGTCGGCTATGGCTACACCTTC